The 10 T cell receptor beta chains below all came from one sample that was sequenced in a study of spatial heterogeneity in lung cancer (dated 2019 in TCRdb). The meaning of the sample's time point label: blood at routine non-recurrence follow-up after resection. Without any cell sorting, TCR sequencing was performed on whole RNA extracted either from tumor and nontumor lung tissue or from cryopreserved PBMC samples. Preparation of the library involved 5' RACE. Sequencing relied on a NextSeq 500. TCRdb passed the public sequencing reads through fastp at Q25 and MiXCR, retaining productive beta sequences. Here each entry gathers all rows of one CDR3 protein and keeps the most common genes and DNA. This sample lists under 30,000 distinct CDR3 sequences; 5% to 6.5% were detected once. Roughly a fifth of the sample is held by the ten biggest clonotypes. The sample in question was PBMCs, obtained at follow-up. These receptors originate from a male donor with early-stage non-small cell lung cancer.

This clonotype has a handful of counts. The chain joins TRBV6-1 to TRBJ1-4; 8 bases fit TRBD1. V dropped 6 bases and J dropped 6; count of bases not matched to a gene: 9. The CDR3 length is 15 residues. Germline loops: CDR1 MNHNS, CDR2 SASEGT. The CDR3 loop is CASSQGGQAYEKLFF. The CDR3 region has the DNA TGTGCCAGCAGCCAAGGGGGACAGGCTTATGAAAAACTGTTTTTT.

This clonotype was seen at least ten times. This sequence joins TRBV15 and TRBJ2-1; 12 bases line up with TRBD2. The CDR3 extends over 16 amino acids. After removal of 3 bases from V and 8 bases from J, the junction contained 8 bases not matched to a gene. Germline V gene lookup returns CDR1 LNHNV and CDR2 YYDKDF (reference sequence). CDR3 nucleotides: TGTGCCACCAGCAGTCCCCGACTAGCGGGAGCAGATGAGCAGTTCTTC. It yields the protein CATSSPRLAGADEQFF.

This clonotype appeared many times. This chain links TRBV7-3 with TRBJ2-1; D is possibly TRBD2 (7 bases). V shed 0 bases and J shed 6 bases, with 9 bases lying between them. The CDR3 contains 14 residues. Germline CDR1 and CDR2: SGHTA and FQGTGA. In nucleotides, the CDR3 is TGTGCCAGCAGCTTAACAGGGGGGGCCAATGAGCAGTTCTTC. Protein sequence: CASSLTGGANEQFF.

The chain combines TRBV10-3 with TRBJ2-3; 7 bases are a match to TRBD1. The V and J ends lost 11 bases and 6 bases, in that order; junction bases with no gene match: 17. Germline V gene lookup returns CDR1 ENHRY and CDR2 SYGVKD. There are 15 residues in the CDR3. Here the CDR3 reads CAAKPNRGDSDTQYF. Here the CDR3 DNA reads TGTGCCGCCAAACCCAACAGGGGTGATTCGGATACGCAGTATTTT.

This clonotype was seen repeatedly, ten times or more. The chain couples TRBV4-2 to TRBJ2-1; D is tentatively TRBD1 or TRBD2 (5 bases each). The CDR3 extends over 17 amino acids. Germline lookup yields CDR1 LGHNA and CDR2 YNFKEQ. V was shortened by 5 bases and J by 0 bases, with 17 bases between the two germline ends. The CDR3 nucleotides read TGTGCCAGCAGCTCCCCGAGGGGTACTAGCTCCTACAATGAGCAGTTCTTC. Amino acids: CASSSPRGTSSYNEQFF.

In this sample, this clonotype turned up many times. V and J are TRBV20-1 and TRBJ2-7; TRBD2 matches 8 bases. The CDR3 is 14 amino acids. Trimming cost V 3 bases and J 0 bases; bases outside gene matches: 4. Looked up from germline, CDR1 is DFQATT and CDR2 is SNEGSKA (reference sequence). The CDR3 loop is CSASSSGSSYEQYV. In nucleotides, the CDR3 is TGCAGTGCTAGCTCTAGCGGGTCCTCCTACGAGCAGTACGTC.

This clonotype showed up many times. The chain has TRBV12-5 and TRBJ1-2; a possible D gene is TRBD1 (5 bases). Looked up from germline, CDR1 is LGHNT and CDR2 is FRNRAP. V was cut by 7 bases and J by 2 bases, with 14 bases left in between. This CDR3 has 14 amino acids. The CDR3 region is CASASGGGNYGYTF. The CDR3 coding sequence is TGTGCTAGTGCCTCGGGTGGGGGAAACTATGGCTACACCTTC.

This clonotype has a count of ten or more. The chain is built from TRBV24-1 and TRBJ2-3; possibly TRBD2 for D (5 bases). V lost 9 bases and J lost 2, with 11 bases in between. The CDR3 totals 13 residues. Germline V gene lookup returns CDR1 KGHDR and CDR2 SFDVKD. The CDR3 DNA reads TGTGCCACCGAGGGCGGGTCCACAGATACGCAGTATTTT. Encoded protein: CATEGGSTDTQYF.

This clonotype appeared many times. The chain is built from TRBV28 and TRBJ2-7; 10 bases fit TRBD1. The CDR3 has 16 residues. Germline V CDR1 and CDR2: MDHEN, SYDVKM. With V trimmed by 6 bases and J by 6 bases, 14 bases remained unmatched. CDR3 sequence: CASSLGGWDRGCEQYF. CDR3 DNA: TGTGCCAGCAGCCTGGGGGGCTGGGACAGGGGTTGCGAGCAGTACTTC.

The CDR3 spells CASSLIAGGTEQFF. The CDR3 bases are TGTGCCAGCAGTTTAATCGCCGGGGGGACGGAGCAGTTCTTC. V and J are TRBV27 and TRBJ2-1; 7 positions match TRBD2. CDR3 length equals 14 residues. Germline V gene lookup returns CDR1 MNHEY and CDR2 SMNVEV (reference sequence). With V trimmed by 2 bases and J by 10 bases, 8 bases remained unmatched.